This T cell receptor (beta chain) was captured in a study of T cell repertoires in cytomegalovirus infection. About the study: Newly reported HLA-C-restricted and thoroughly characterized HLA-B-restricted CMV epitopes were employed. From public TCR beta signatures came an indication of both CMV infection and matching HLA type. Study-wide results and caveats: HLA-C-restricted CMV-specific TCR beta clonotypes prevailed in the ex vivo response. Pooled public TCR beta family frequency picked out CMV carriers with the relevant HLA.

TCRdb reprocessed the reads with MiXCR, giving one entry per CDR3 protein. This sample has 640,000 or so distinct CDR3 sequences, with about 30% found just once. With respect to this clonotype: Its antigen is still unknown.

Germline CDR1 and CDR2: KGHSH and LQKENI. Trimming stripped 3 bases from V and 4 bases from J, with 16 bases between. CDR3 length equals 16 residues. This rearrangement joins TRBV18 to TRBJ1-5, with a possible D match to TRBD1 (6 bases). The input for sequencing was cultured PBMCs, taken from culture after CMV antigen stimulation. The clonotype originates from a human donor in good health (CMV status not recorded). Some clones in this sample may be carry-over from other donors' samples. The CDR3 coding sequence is TGTGCCAGCTCACCGGCAAGTGGGGGCTTTAATCAGCCCCAGCATTTT. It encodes CASSPASGGFNQPQHF.